Below, 11 T cell receptor beta chains from the same sample are listed, as sequenced in a study of T-cell memory formation after mild COVID-19. TCRdb reprocessed the 5' RACE reads via MiXCR and lists one record per CDR3 protein. The data contain around 510,000 distinct CDR3 sequences, 20% to 25% of them singletons. Sequenced: PBMCs or a T cell subset sorted from them (not recorded which). These receptor sequences come from an adult woman who had mild COVID-19 (a few samples of this study predate the infection). Cell type and time point are not known.

This rearrangement joins TRBV29-1 to TRBJ1-2, with D tentatively TRBD1 (5 bases). CDR1 and CDR2 from the germline V gene are SQVTM and ANQGSEA. CDR3 size: 15 residues. The V end lost 6 bases, the J end lost 7 bases, and 24 bases lay between the germline ends. The CDR3 sequence: CSVADGATPIGGYTF. In DNA form, the CDR3 reads TGCAGCGTGGCGGATGGGGCTACCCCAATCGGTGGCTACACCTTC.

This clonotype was found a few times. V gene TRBV5-6 combines with J gene TRBJ2-1; D is perhaps TRBD2 (7 bases). The length of the CDR3 is 15 residues. V was shortened by 5 bases and J by 12 bases, with 24 bases between the two germline ends. Germline loops: CDR1 SGHDT, CDR2 YYEEEE. The CDR3 region is CASRHWGGQGSGQFF. The DNA for the CDR3 is TGTGCCAGCAGACACTGGGGGGGCCAGGGGTCCGGGCAGTTCTTC.

This clonotype turned up a few times. The chain employs TRBV5-8 and TRBJ1-5, with D possibly TRBD1 on 6 matching bases. Trimming pared 4 bases from V and 1 base from J, leaving 15 bases between. CDR3 length: 16 residues. The germline CDR1 and CDR2 sequences are SGHTS and YDEGEE. CDR3: CASSVGGERSNQPQHF. CDR3 in DNA: TGTGCCAGCAGCGTGGGGGGCGAACGGAGCAATCAGCCCCAGCATTTT. Supplemented by reference TRBV5-8 and TRBJ1-5, the full variable domain reads EAGVTQSPTHLIKTRGQQATLRCSPISGHTSVYWYQQALGLGLQFLLWYDEGEERNRGNFPPRFSGRQFPNYSSELNVNALELEDSALYLCASSVGGERSNQPQHFGDGTRLSIL.

The rearrangement joins TRBV7-2 to TRBJ2-3; D possibly corresponds to TRBD2 (6 bases). The CDR3 totals 14 residues. Trimming left V 4 bases short and J 1 base short, with 9 bases between. CDR1 is SGHTA, CDR2 FQGNSA, per germline. The CDR3 DNA follows: TGTGCCAGCAGCTCTTTAGCGGGCACAGATACGCAGTATTTT. Translation: CASSSLAGTDTQYF.

This clonotype was seen a handful of times. V and J are TRBV5-1 and TRBJ2-1, with 8 bases that match TRBD2. The junction had 7 bases not matched to a gene; V was cut back by 4 bases and J by 1 base. The V gene's germline CDR1 is SGHRS and CDR2 YFSETQ. This CDR3 has 16 amino acids. CDR3 amino acids: CASSEPSGRSYNEQFF. Here the CDR3 DNA reads TGCGCCAGCAGCGAGCCTAGCGGGCGGTCCTACAATGAGCAGTTCTTC.

This clonotype turned up a few times. This sequence joins TRBV28 and TRBJ2-4; possibly TRBD1 for D (6 bases). The CDR3 covers 14 residues. Per the germline V gene, CDR1 is MDHEN and CDR2 is SYDVKM. The V end was cut by 7 bases, the J end by 0 bases, with 10 bases between. CDR3 sequence reads: CASNAGVAKNIQYF. The CDR3 DNA reads as TGTGCCAGCAACGCAGGGGTAGCCAAAAACATTCAGTACTTC. The full variable domain, completed using reference TRBV28 and TRBJ2-4, is DVKVTQSSRYLVKRTGEKVFLECVQDMDHENMFWYRQDPGLGLRLIYFSYDVKMKEKGDIPEGYSVSREKKERFSLILESASTNQTSMYLCASNAGVAKNIQYFGAGTRLSVL.

The chain employs TRBV4-1 and TRBJ2-3, with a possible D match to TRBD2 (5 bases). V lost 0 bases and J 5 bases, leaving 12 bases between the germline ends. The CDR3 runs to 15 residues. Germline V CDR1 and CDR2: MGHRA, YSYEKL. CDR3 region: CASSQDALAGDTQYF. The CDR3, as DNA: TGCGCCAGCAGCCAAGATGCTCTAGCCGGAGATACGCAGTATTTT.

The chain links TRBV6-2 or TRBV6-3 to TRBJ2-3; 9 positions match TRBD2. The CDR3 has 16 residues. CDR1 is MNHEY and CDR2 is SVGEGT in the germline V gene. The V and J ends lost 2 bases and 4 bases, in that order; junction bases with no gene match: 7. CDR3 sequence (DNA): TGTGCCAGCAGTTACCCCTTAGCGGGGGCCTCAGATACGCAGTATTTT. Translation: CASSYPLAGASDTQYF.

The count of this clonotype is one. The CDR3 reads CASSSIGFNSPLHF. The CDR3 DNA follows: TGTGCCAGCAGCAGCATTGGTTTTAATTCACCCCTCCACTTT. V and J are TRBV5-5 and TRBJ1-6, with unresolved D. The CDR3 length is 14 residues. V lost 4 bases and J lost 6, with 11 bases in between. Per germline, CDR1 SGHKS and CDR2 YYEKEE (reference sequence).

Remarks on this clonotype: A read error may be the cause here, since a much bigger clone is one base away. The chain links TRBV7-9 to TRBJ2-1; D gene unclear. The V end was cut by 4 bases, the J end by 6 bases, with 4 bases between. The CDR3 loop spans 11 amino acids. Germline V gene sequence: CDR1 SEHNR, CDR2 FQNEAQ (reference sequence). CDR3 protein: CASSWSNEQFF. The CDR3 bases are TGTGCCAGCAGCTGGAGCAATGAGCAGTTCTTC.

This clonotype has more than one count but fewer than ten. The chain links TRBV7-3 to TRBJ2-7; D could derive from TRBD1 or TRBD2 (5 bases each). Per the germline V gene, CDR1 is SGHTA and CDR2 is FQGTGA. Trimming cost V 5 bases and J 2 bases, with 13 bases left between them. The CDR3 covers 14 residues. This CDR3 reads CASSVTQGAYEQYF. DNA for the CDR3: TGTGCCAGCAGCGTTACGCAGGGAGCCTACGAGCAGTACTTC.